Presented here are 18 T cell receptor beta chains from one specimen sequenced in a study of blood T cell repertoires in COVID-19. Here immunoSEQ multiplex PCR was the method, and the copy in TCRdb shows in-frame clones only, minus some. The sample gives approximately 180,000 clones, 80% to 95% of which show up once; 0.5% to 0.65% is in the top ten. Sequencing was carried out using peripheral blood. These receptors all stem from a man aged 50-60 years with acute or convalescent COVID-19.

This clone was seen only once. This rearrangement joins TRBV19 to TRBJ1-1; D perhaps matches TRBD1 (6 bases). The germline V gene encodes CDR1 LNHDA and CDR2 SQIVND (reference sequence). The CDR3 has 15 residues. V was cut by 5 bases and J by 1 base, with 14 bases left in between. DNA for the CDR3: TGTGCCAGTAGTCCAGGGGCAGGGTCGAACACTGAAGCTTTCTTT. Its translation: CASSPGAGSNTEAFF. The entire variable domain, with the rest obtained from reference TRBV19 and TRBJ1-1, is as follows: DGGITQSPKYLFRKEGQNVTLSCEQNLNHDAMYWYRQDPGQGLRLIYYSQIVNDFQKGDIAEGYSVSREKKESFPLTVTSAQKNPTAFYLCASSPGAGSNTEAFFGQGTRLTVV.

This clone was counted a few times. V and J are TRBV24-1 and TRBJ2-2; 9 bases are shared with TRBD1. CDR1 and CDR2 (germline): KGHDR, SFDVKD. CDR3 size: 15 residues. Trimming took 7 bases from V and 8 from J; bases not matched to a gene: 10. CDR3 region: CATSEPGQGSGELFF. The CDR3 DNA follows: TGTGCCACCAGCGAACCGGGACAGGGAAGTGGGGAGCTGTTTTTT.

The chain couples TRBV7-9 to TRBJ2-7, with D perhaps TRBD1 (6 bases). V lost 3 bases and J lost 3, with 9 bases in between. CDR1 is SEHNR and CDR2 is FQNEAQ in the germline V gene (reference sequence). The CDR3 has 13 amino acids. CDR3 sequence reads: CASSFGQYYEQYF. CDR3 in DNA: TGTGCCAGCAGCTTCGGACAGTACTACGAGCAGTACTTC. Combining the CDR3 with reference TRBV7-9 and TRBJ2-7 gives the whole variable domain DTGVSQNPRHKITKRGQNVTFRCDPISEHNRLYWYRQTLGQGPEFLTYFQNEAQLEKSRLLSDRFSAERPKGSFSTLEIQRTEQGDSAMYLCASSFGQYYEQYFGPGTRLTVT.

This rearrangement joins TRBV11-1 to TRBJ1-6; 7 bases are a match to TRBD1. This CDR3 is 15 amino acids long. V shed 5 bases and J 7 bases; nucleotides not matched to a gene: 8. Germline CDR1 and CDR2: SGHAT and FQDESV (reference sequence). CDR3 sequence: CASSEQGSINSPLHF. The DNA for the CDR3 is TGTGCCAGCAGCGAACAGGGGAGTATCAATTCACCCCTCCACTTT.

V and J are TRBV12-3 or TRBV12-4 and TRBJ2-7; TRBD1 agrees at 9 bases. CDR3 size: 13 residues. J was trimmed by 4 bases and V by 4 bases; bases with no gene match: 2. The CDR3 bases are TGTGCCAGCAGTTCCGGGACAGGGTACGAGCAGTACGTC. Translating gives CASSSGTGYEQYV.

Comment on this clone: Other DNA sequences in this sample translate to the same CDR3. The rearrangement uses TRBV7-2 and TRBJ2-3; 14 bases match TRBD2. J gave up 1 base and V 5 bases, and 2 bases lay outside the gene matches. The CDR3 length is 16 residues. In germline, CDR1 is SGHTA, CDR2 FQGNSA. The CDR3 nucleotides read TGTGCCAGCAGCAGACTAGCGGGAGGGGGCACAGATACGCAGTATTTT. Protein sequence: CASSRLAGGGTDTQYF.

The chain links TRBV27 to TRBJ2-6; unclear D gene. V was clipped by 6 bases and J by 4 bases, with 10 bases between them. Looked up from germline, CDR1 is MNHEY and CDR2 is SMNVEV (reference sequence). This CDR3 spans 14 amino acids. The CDR3 DNA follows: TGTGCCAGCAGGTACCTATCAGGGGCCAACGTCCTGACTTTC. This translates into CASRYLSGANVLTF.

The V gene is TRBV10-2, the J gene TRBJ1-3, with D possibly matching TRBD1 (6 bases). Trimming cost V 2 bases and J 0 bases, with 11 bases left between them. From germline, CDR1 is WSHSY and CDR2 SAAADI. CDR3 size: 16 residues. CDR3 amino acids: CASSETGPSSGNTIYF. DNA of the CDR3: TGCGCCAGCAGTGAGACAGGGCCGAGCTCTGGAAACACCATATATTTT.

The V gene is TRBV7-9, the J gene TRBJ2-7; 12 nucleotides match TRBD2. The trim removed 4 bases at V and 1 base at J, leaving 5 bases unmatched. The CDR3 totals 16 residues. CDR1 is SEHNR, CDR2 FQNEAQ, per germline (reference sequence). In DNA form, the CDR3 reads TGTGCCAGCAGCTCCCCCGGGACTAGCGGGTCCTACGAGCAGTACTTC. Protein: CASSSPGTSGSYEQYF.

The chain joins TRBV29-1 to TRBJ2-5; 9 positions match TRBD1. From germline, CDR1 is SQVTM and CDR2 ANQGSEA. The trim removed 8 bases at V and 4 bases at J, leaving 8 bases unmatched. The CDR3 consists of 13 residues. The CDR3 region has the DNA TGCAGCACTGGACAGGGGCAACGAGAGACCCAGTACTTC. Amino acids: CSTGQGQRETQYF.

CDR3 residues: CASSFGQGSNTGELFF. CDR3 coding DNA: TGCGCCAGCAGCTTCGGACAGGGTTCGAACACCGGGGAGCTGTTTTTT. J is TRBJ2-2 and V is TRBV5-1; TRBD1 agrees at 8 bases. This CDR3 has 16 amino acids. Trimming removed 2 bases from V and 0 bases from J; junction bases left unmatched: 3. Germline lookup yields CDR1 SGHRS and CDR2 YFSETQ. Together with reference TRBV5-1 and TRBJ2-2, the CDR3 gives the full variable domain: KAGVTQTPRYLIKTRGQQVTLSCSPISGHRSVSWYQQTPGQGLQFLFEYFSETQRNKGNFPGRFSGRQFSNSRSEMNVSTLELGDSALYLCASSFGQGSNTGELFFGEGSRLTVL.

The chain is built from TRBV19 and TRBJ1-6; D gene unclear. Germline-derived CDR1 and CDR2 are LNHDA and SQIVND (reference sequence). V lost 3 bases to trimming and J lost 7 bases, with 7 bases between them. This CDR3 has 13 amino acids. Here the CDR3 DNA reads TGTGCCAGTAGTATGGCAGGAAATTCACCCCTCCACTTT. Its translation: CASSMAGNSPLHF. Together with reference TRBV19 and TRBJ1-6, the CDR3 gives the full variable domain: DGGITQSPKYLFRKEGQNVTLSCEQNLNHDAMYWYRQDPGQGLRLIYYSQIVNDFQKGDIAEGYSVSREKKESFPLTVTSAQKNPTAFYLCASSMAGNSPLHFGNGTRLTVT.

This chain links TRBV19 with TRBJ1-5, with D unclear. Trimming cost V 5 bases and J 7 bases, with 12 bases left between them. Germline CDR1 reads LNHDA; CDR2 reads SQIVND (reference sequence). This CDR3 comprises 13 residues. The CDR3 region is CASSFDLRQPQHF. In DNA, the CDR3 is TGTGCCAGTAGTTTCGACTTACGCCAGCCCCAGCATTTT.

V and J are TRBV7-2 and TRBJ1-1, with 9 bases fitting TRBD1. In germline, CDR1 is SGHTA, CDR2 FQGNSA. This CDR3 spans 17 amino acids. J was trimmed by 4 bases and V by 5 bases; bases with no gene match: 14. The CDR3 spells CASSLNRGRVSLTEAFF. The CDR3 DNA sequence: TGTGCCAGCAGCCTCAACAGGGGGCGAGTCAGTCTCACTGAAGCTTTCTTT.

This chain links TRBV5-1 with TRBJ2-3, with unresolved D. V lost 3 bases to trimming and J lost 2 bases, with 13 bases between them. Germline V gene sequence: CDR1 SGHRS, CDR2 YFSETQ. This CDR3 spans 15 amino acids. The CDR3 reads CASSSLASTTDTQYF. CDR3 DNA sequence: TGCGCCAGCAGCTCGTTGGCCAGTACCACAGATACGCAGTATTTT. Using reference TRBV5-1 and TRBJ2-3 for the parts outside the CDR3, the full variable domain is KAGVTQTPRYLIKTRGQQVTLSCSPISGHRSVSWYQQTPGQGLQFLFEYFSETQRNKGNFPGRFSGRQFSNSRSEMNVSTLELGDSALYLCASSSLASTTDTQYFGPGTRLTVL.

This rearrangement joins TRBV6-5 to TRBJ2-3; TRBD2 might be the D (5 bases). The CDR3 length is 12 residues. Germline V gene data show CDR1 as MNHEY and CDR2 as SVGAGI. The V end lost 6 bases, the J end lost 2 bases, and 6 bases lay between the germline ends. CDR3 DNA sequence: TGTGCCAGCAGGGACTCCACAGATACGCAGTATTTT. Encoded protein: CASRDSTDTQYF.

This rearrangement joins TRBV7-8 to TRBJ2-4; no clear D gene. Germline CDR1 and CDR2: SGHVS and FQNEAQ. There are 15 residues in the CDR3. Deletions cut 5 bases from V and 4 bases from J, with 15 bases between. CDR3: CASSPGYAAKNIQYF. The CDR3 bases are TGTGCCAGCAGCCCCGGGTATGCGGCAAAAAACATTCAGTACTTC.

V usage is TRBV5-6 and J usage is TRBJ2-7; D perhaps matches TRBD2 (6 bases). Germline CDR1 and CDR2: SGHDT and YYEEEE. The V gene lost 4 bases and the J gene lost 2 bases, with 19 bases spanning the gap. The CDR3 sequence is 16 residues long. The CDR3 coding sequence is TGTGCCAGCAGCCACCGGCTAGCGAGTCCCCCCTACGAGCAGTACTTC. This sequence encodes CASSHRLASPPYEQYF. Looking up the rest from reference TRBV5-6 and TRBJ2-7 gives the full variable domain: DAGVTQSPTHLIKTRGQQVTLRCSPKSGHDTVSWYQQALGQGPQFIFQYYEEEERQRGNFPDRFSGHQFPNYSSELNVNALLLGDSALYLCASSHRLASPPYEQYFGPGTRLTVT.